This TCR beta chain emerged from a study of read filtering for tumor transcriptome and immune sequencing. Sampling of bone marrow took place during active disease in every patient. The V segment lost 6 bases and the J segment 2 bases; nucleotides outside the gene matches: 4. The CDR3 sequence is 14 residues long. Molecular barcoded adaptors covering alpha/delta and beta/gamma chains were used on roughly 400 ng RNA. TCRdb passed the reads through MiXCR, listing each CDR3 protein once. This sample yields some 120,000 distinct CDR3 sequences, of which under 15% are seen a single time; roughly 9.6% belongs to the top ten.

The source of this sequence is a donor at least 40 years old with multiple myeloma. This chain connects TRBV12-3 or TRBV12-4 to TRBJ2-5; 9 bases are shared with TRBD1. Material: a population of CD138-negative cells sorted from bone marrow. In nucleotides, the CDR3 is TGTGCCAGCAGATATGGACAGGGGCAAGAGACCCAGTACTTC. Protein sequence: CASRYGQGQETQYF.